This T cell receptor beta chain was sequenced in a study of blood T cell repertoires in COVID-19. On the study more broadly: The United States, Italy and Spain provided the acute and convalescent COVID-19 samples.

Germline V gene lookup returns CDR1 WSHSY and CDR2 SAAADI. Germline trimming cut 5 bases from V and 5 bases from J; bases unmatched to any gene: 2. CDR3 length: 14 residues. The assay was immunoSEQ multiplex PCR, and TCRdb's table has in-frame clones only and misses some. The data hold 200,000 to 300,000 clones, with around 88% observed a single time. Sample: peripheral blood. The chain recombines TRBV10-2 with TRBJ1-4; 10 nucleotides align to TRBD1. This receptor was taken from a man older than 75 with acute or convalescent COVID-19. The DNA of the CDR3 is TGCGCCAGCAGTTGGGGACAGGGGAATGAAAAACTGTTTTTT. Its protein is CASSWGQGNEKLFF.